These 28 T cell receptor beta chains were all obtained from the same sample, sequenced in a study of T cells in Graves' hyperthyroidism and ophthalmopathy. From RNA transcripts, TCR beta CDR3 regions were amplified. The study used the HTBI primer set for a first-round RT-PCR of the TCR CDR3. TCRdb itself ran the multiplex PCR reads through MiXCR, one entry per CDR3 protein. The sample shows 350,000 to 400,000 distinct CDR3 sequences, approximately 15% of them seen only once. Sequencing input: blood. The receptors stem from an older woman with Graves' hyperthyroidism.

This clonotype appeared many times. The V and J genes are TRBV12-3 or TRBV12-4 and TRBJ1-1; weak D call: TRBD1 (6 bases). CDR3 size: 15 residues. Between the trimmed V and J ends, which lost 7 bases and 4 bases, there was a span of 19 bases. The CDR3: CASTPTGGRGTEAFF. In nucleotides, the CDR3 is TGTGCCAGCACCCCCACGGGGGGCCGGGGCACTGAAGCTTTCTTT.

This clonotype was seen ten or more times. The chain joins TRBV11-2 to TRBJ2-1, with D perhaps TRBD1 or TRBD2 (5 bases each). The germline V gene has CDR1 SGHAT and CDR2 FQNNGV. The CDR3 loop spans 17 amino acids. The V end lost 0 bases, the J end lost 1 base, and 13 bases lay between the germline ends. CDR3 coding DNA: TGTGCCAGCAGCTTAGATCTGGGGGACCAATCCTACAATGAGCAGTTCTTC. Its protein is CASSLDLGDQSYNEQFF.

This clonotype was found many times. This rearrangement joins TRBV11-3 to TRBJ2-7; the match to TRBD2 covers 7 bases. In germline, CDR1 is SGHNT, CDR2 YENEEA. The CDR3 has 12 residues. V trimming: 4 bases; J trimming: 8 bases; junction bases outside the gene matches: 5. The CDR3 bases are TGTGCCAGCAGCTCGTCAGCGGGAAAGCAGTACTTC. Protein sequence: CASSSSAGKQYF.

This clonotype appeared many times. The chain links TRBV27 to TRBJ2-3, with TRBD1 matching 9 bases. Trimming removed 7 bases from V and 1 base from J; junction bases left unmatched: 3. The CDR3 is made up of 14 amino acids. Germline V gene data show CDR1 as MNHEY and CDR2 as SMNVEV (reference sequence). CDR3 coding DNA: TGTGCCAGCACCCGGACAGGGGGCACAGATACGCAGTATTTT. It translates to CASTRTGGTDTQYF.

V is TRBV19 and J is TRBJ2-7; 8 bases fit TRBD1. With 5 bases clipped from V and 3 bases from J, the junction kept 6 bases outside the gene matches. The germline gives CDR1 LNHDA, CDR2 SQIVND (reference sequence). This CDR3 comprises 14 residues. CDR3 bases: TGTGCCAGTAGTCGGGACAGGACCCTCTACGAGCAGTACTTC. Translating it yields CASSRDRTLYEQYF.

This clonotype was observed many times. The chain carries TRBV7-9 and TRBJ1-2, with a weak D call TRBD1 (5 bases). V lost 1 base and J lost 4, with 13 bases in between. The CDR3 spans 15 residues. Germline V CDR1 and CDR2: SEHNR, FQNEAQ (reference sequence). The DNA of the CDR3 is TGTGCCAGCAGCTTAGTCCTCACAGGCGGCTATGGCTACACCTTC. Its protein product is CASSLVLTGGYGYTF.

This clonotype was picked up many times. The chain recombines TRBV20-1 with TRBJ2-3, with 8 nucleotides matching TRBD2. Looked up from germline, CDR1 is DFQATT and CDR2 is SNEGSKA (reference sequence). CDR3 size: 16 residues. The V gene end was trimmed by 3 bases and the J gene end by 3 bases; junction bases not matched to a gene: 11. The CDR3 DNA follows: TGCAGTGCTAGTCGCCTCGGGACTAGGACAACAGATACGCAGTATTTT. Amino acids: CSASRLGTRTTDTQYF.

Here the CDR3 DNA reads TGTGCCATCACCGCAGAGGGGGGGTTCACTGAAGCTTTCTTT. Encoded protein: CAITAEGGFTEAFF. The V and J genes are TRBV10-3 and TRBJ1-1; weak D call: TRBD1 (6 bases). V shed 7 bases and J shed 4 bases, with 16 bases lying between them. The germline CDR1 and CDR2 sequences are ENHRY and SYGVKD. The CDR3 is 14 residues long.

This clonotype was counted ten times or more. CDR3 residues: CSVGHHGPSEQFF. In DNA form, the CDR3 reads TGCAGCGTTGGACACCATGGACCAAGTGAGCAGTTCTTC. The chain has TRBV29-1 and TRBJ2-1; D uncertain. CDR1 is SQVTM and CDR2 is ANQGSEA in the germline V gene. CDR3 length: 13 residues. V was cut by 4 bases and J by 9 bases, with 16 bases left in between.

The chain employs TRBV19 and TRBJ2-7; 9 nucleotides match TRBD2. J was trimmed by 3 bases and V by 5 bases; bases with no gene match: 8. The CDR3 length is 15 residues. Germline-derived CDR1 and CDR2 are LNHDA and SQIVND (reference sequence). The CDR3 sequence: CASSLFSGSFYEQYF. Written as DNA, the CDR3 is TGTGCCAGTAGTCTGTTTAGCGGGAGCTTCTACGAGCAGTACTTC.

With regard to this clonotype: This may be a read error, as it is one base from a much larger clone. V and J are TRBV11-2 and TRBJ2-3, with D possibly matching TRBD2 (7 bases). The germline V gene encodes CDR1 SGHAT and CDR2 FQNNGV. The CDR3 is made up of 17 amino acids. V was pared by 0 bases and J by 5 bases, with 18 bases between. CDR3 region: CASSLDRRGAIKDTQYF. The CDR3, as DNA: TGTGCCAGCAGCTTAGATCGACGGGGGGCGATAAAAGATACGCAGTATTTT.

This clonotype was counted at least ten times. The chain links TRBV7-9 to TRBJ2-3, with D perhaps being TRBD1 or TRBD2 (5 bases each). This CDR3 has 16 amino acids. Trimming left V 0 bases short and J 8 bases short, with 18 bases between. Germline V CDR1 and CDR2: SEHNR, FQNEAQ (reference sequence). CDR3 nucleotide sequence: TGTGCCAGCAGCTTAGCGTTGATAGGGGAGCTGGGTACGCAGTATTTT. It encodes CASSLALIGELGTQYF.

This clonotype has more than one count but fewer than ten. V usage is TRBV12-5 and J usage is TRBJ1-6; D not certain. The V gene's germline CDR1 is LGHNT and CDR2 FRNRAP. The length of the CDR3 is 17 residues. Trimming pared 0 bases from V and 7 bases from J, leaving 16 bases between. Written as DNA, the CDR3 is TGTGCTAGTGGTTTGGTAATCGGTAGGGCAGAAAATTCACCCCTCCACTTT. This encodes CASGLVIGRAENSPLHF.

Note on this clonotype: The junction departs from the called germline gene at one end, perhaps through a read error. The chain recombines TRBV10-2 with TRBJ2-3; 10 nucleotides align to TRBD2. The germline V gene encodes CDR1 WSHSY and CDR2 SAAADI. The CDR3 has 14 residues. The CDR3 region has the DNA TGCGCCAGCAGGTTAGCGGGAGGAGGAGATACGCAGTATTTC. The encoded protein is CASRLAGGGDTQYF.

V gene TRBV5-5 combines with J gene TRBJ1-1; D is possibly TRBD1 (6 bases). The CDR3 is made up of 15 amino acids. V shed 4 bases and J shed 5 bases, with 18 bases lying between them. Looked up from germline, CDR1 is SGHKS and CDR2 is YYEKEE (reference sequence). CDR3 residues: CASSTIQGGGTEAFF. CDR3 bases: TGTGCCAGCAGCACCATACAGGGAGGGGGAACTGAAGCTTTCTTT.

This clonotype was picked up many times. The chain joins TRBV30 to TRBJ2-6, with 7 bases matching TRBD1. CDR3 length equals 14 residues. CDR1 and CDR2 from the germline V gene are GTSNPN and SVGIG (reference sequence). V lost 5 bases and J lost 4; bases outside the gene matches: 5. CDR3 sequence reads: CAWVQGPGANVLTF. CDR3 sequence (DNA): TGTGCCTGGGTACAGGGGCCCGGGGCCAACGTCCTGACTTTC.

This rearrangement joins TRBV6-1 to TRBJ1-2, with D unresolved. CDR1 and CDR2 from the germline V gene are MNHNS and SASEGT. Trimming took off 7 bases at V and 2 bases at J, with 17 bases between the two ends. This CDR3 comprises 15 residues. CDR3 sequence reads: CASTHPDPTNYGYTF. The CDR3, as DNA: TGTGCCAGCACTCACCCGGACCCTACGAACTATGGCTACACCTTC.

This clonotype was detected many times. The CDR3 here is CASSFTQIYGYTF. The DNA of the CDR3 is TGTGCCAGCAGCTTTACACAGATCTATGGCTACACCTTC. V gene TRBV28 combines with J gene TRBJ1-2; D is uncertain. The CDR3 has 13 amino acids. The ends were cut back, 6 bases at V and 4 bases at J, with 12 bases in the middle. In germline, CDR1 is MDHEN, CDR2 SYDVKM.

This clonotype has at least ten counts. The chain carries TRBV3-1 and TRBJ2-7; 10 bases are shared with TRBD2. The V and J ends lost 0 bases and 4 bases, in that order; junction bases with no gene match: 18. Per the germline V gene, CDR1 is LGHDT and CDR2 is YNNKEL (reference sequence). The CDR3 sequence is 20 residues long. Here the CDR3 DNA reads TGTGCCAGCAGCCAAGATCTCAGCGGGAGGGCCCTTCCCCCAGGGTACGAGCAGTACTTC. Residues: CASSQDLSGRALPPGYEQYF.

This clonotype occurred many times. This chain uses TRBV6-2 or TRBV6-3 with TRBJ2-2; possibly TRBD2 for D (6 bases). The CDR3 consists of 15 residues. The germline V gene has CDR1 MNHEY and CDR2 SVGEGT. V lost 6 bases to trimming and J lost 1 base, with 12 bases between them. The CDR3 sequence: CASSPMRGNTGELFF. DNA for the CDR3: TGTGCCAGCAGCCCCATGCGGGGGAACACCGGGGAGCTGTTTTTT.

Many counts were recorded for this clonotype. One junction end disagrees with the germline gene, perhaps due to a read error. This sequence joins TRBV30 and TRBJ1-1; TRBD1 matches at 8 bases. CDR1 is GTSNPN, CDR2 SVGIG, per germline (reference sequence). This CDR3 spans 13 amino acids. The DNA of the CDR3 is TGTGCCGGGAGGACAGGGCCGAACACTGAAGCTTTCTTT. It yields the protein CAGRTGPNTEAFF.

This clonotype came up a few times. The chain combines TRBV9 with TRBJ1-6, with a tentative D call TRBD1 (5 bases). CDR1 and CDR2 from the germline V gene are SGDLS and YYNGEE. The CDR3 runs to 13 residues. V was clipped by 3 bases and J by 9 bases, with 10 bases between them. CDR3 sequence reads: CASSASQGSPLHF. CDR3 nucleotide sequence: TGTGCCAGCAGCGCCTCCCAGGGTTCACCCCTCCACTTT.

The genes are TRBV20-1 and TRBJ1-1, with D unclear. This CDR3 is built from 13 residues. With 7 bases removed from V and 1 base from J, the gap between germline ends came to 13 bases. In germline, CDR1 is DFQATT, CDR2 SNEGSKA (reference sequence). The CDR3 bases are TGCAGTGTTAGCCCCGGCAGGAACACTGAAGCTTTCTTT. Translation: CSVSPGRNTEAFF.

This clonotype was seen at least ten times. CDR3 region: CASSFYRGRRNSPLHF. The CDR3 DNA follows: TGTGCCAGCAGTTTTTACAGGGGGCGAAGAAATTCACCCCTCCACTTT. The gene calls are TRBV6-1 and TRBJ1-6; TRBD1 matches 9 bases. After removal of 5 bases from V and 7 bases from J, the junction contained 9 bases not matched to a gene. The germline CDR1 and CDR2 sequences are MNHNS and SASEGT. This CDR3 has 16 amino acids.

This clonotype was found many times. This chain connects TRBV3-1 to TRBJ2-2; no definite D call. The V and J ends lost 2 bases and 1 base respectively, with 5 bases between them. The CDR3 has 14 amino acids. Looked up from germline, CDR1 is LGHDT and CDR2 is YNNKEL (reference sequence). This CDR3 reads CASSQSRNTGELFF. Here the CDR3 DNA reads TGTGCCAGCAGCCAATCTAGGAACACCGGGGAGCTGTTTTTT.

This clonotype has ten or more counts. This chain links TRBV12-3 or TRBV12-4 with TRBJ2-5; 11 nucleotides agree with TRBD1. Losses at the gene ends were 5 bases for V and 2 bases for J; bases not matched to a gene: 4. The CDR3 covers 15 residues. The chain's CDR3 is CASSPDRGRQETQYF. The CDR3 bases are TGTGCCAGCAGTCCGGACAGGGGGCGACAAGAGACCCAGTACTTC.

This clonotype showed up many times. For the CDR3, the DNA is TGTGCCAGCAGCTCCGGGGGGGCTAGCGGGAGTCGTGAGCAGTTCTTC. Translated: CASSSGGASGSREQFF. This chain links TRBV7-3 with TRBJ2-1, with 10 bases aligning to TRBD2. Germline trimming cut 4 bases from V and 9 bases from J; bases unmatched to any gene: 12. Germline V gives CDR1 SGHTA, CDR2 FQGTGA. The CDR3 length is 16 residues.

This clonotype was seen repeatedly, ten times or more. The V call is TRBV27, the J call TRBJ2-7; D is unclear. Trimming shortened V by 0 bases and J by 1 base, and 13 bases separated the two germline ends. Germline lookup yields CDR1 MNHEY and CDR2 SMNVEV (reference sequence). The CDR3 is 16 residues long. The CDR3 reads CASSLSMRTASYEQYF. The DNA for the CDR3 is TGTGCCAGCAGTTTATCGATGAGGACCGCTTCCTACGAGCAGTACTTC.